This entry lists 27 T cell receptor beta chains sequenced from one sample in a study of OX40 agonist ivuxolimab in advanced cancers. Data came from immunoSEQ multiplex PCR; TCRdb stores just in-frame clones and leaves some out. The sample yields fewer than 85,000 clones, approximately 87% seen once. Sample: CD4+ or CD8+ T cells sorted from blood, taken in a trial of the OX40 agonist ivuxolimab. These receptors were taken from an adult with an advanced solid tumor such as melanoma, head and neck, liver or kidney cancer.

The V call is TRBV29-1, the J call TRBJ1-2, with 10 bases aligning to TRBD1. This CDR3 region has 12 residues. Germline CDR1 reads SQVTM; CDR2 reads ANQGSEA. With 5 bases clipped from V and 5 bases from J, the junction kept 2 bases outside the gene matches. The CDR3 here is CSVRQGAYGYTF. The CDR3 bases are TGCAGCGTTCGACAGGGGGCATATGGCTACACCTTC.

The chain's CDR3 is CASSQDLSGYEAFF. In DNA form, the CDR3 reads TGTGCCAGCAGCCAAGATCTTAGCGGATATGAAGCTTTCTTT. The rearrangement uses TRBV4-2 and TRBJ1-1; D not certain. This CDR3 comprises 14 residues. Germline CDR1 LGHNA, CDR2 YNFKEQ. The V end lost 0 bases, the J end lost 7 bases, and 12 bases lay between the germline ends.

The rearrangement joins TRBV5-1 to TRBJ1-1; D gene ambiguous. With 0 bases removed from V and 6 bases from J, the gap between germline ends came to 15 bases. This CDR3 has 15 residues. Looked up from germline, CDR1 is SGHRS and CDR2 is YFSETQ. CDR3 DNA: TGCGCCAGCAGCTTGGAGTCTCTTTACAGTTCTGAAGCTTTCTTT. Translating gives CASSLESLYSSEAFF.

This sequence joins TRBV30 and TRBJ2-7; TRBD1 matches at 7 bases. The CDR3 is 14 amino acids. Trimming took 4 bases from V and 0 from J; bases not matched to a gene: 6. Germline V gives CDR1 GTSNPN, CDR2 SVGIG (reference sequence). CDR3 region: CAWNRDSDSYEQYF. The CDR3 region has the DNA TGTGCCTGGAATAGGGACAGTGACTCCTACGAGCAGTACTTC.

The V call is TRBV5-4, the J call TRBJ2-7; weak D call: TRBD1 (5 bases). The CDR3 has 14 amino acids. V lost 1 base and J lost 1, with 9 bases in between. Germline V gives CDR1 SGHNT, CDR2 YYREEE (reference sequence). CDR3 in amino acids: CASSLNPGSYEQYF. CDR3 bases: TGTGCCAGCAGCTTGAATCCAGGGTCCTACGAGCAGTACTTC.

The chain couples TRBV19 to TRBJ1-5; TRBD1 matches at 8 bases. The CDR3 extends over 15 amino acids. Germline V gene sequence: CDR1 LNHDA, CDR2 SQIVND (reference sequence). V was clipped by 10 bases and J by 6 bases; unmatched bases: 14. CDR3 amino acids: CATRTGSSGGQPQHF. CDR3 nucleotide sequence: TGTGCCACTAGGACAGGGTCGTCGGGTGGTCAGCCCCAGCATTTT.

This clone appeared a single time. The rearrangement links TRBV5-6 to TRBJ2-5; TRBD2 agrees at 8 bases. V was pared by 3 bases and J by 5 bases, with 6 bases of the junction left unmatched. The V gene's germline CDR1 is SGHDT and CDR2 YYEEEE. CDR3 size: 14 residues. This CDR3 reads CASSWGTRGETQYF. The CDR3 nucleotides read TGTGCCAGCAGCTGGGGGACTAGGGGCGAGACCCAGTACTTC.

The rearrangement uses TRBV7-3 and TRBJ2-7; no definite D call. This CDR3 region has 13 residues. Germline CDR1 is SGHTA and CDR2 is FQGTGA. Trimming removed 1 base from V and 7 bases from J, with 11 bases in between. CDR3 residues: CASSLRMSGEQYF. As DNA, the CDR3 is TGTGCCAGCAGCTTAAGAATGAGTGGGGAGCAGTACTTC.

The chain combines TRBV4-3 with TRBJ2-3, with TRBD2 matching 9 bases. The CDR3 runs to 16 residues. Germline CDR1 is LGHNA and CDR2 is YSLEER. Trimming removed 1 base from V and 2 bases from J; junction bases left unmatched: 4. In DNA, the CDR3 is TGCGCCAGCAGCCAAGGGCGGGGGGGATCCACAGATACGCAGTATTTT. Protein product: CASSQGRGGSTDTQYF.

V gene TRBV5-5 combines with J gene TRBJ1-6; D is unclear. Germline-derived CDR1 and CDR2 are SGHKS and YYEKEE (reference sequence). This CDR3 is built from 14 residues. V lost 0 bases to trimming and J lost 6 bases, with 7 bases between them. The CDR3 sequence is CASSLESSNSPLHF. CDR3 bases: TGTGCCAGCAGCTTGGAAAGCAGTAATTCACCCCTCCACTTT.

The chain combines TRBV9 with TRBJ1-2; no clear D. V dropped 1 base and J dropped 6 bases, with 19 bases sitting between them. The CDR3 is made up of 16 amino acids. Looked up from germline, CDR1 is SGDLS and CDR2 is YYNGEE. CDR3 nucleotide sequence: TGTGCCAGCAGCGTAAGGAACTCAGGAAAGGAGGATGGCTACACCTTC. Protein: CASSVRNSGKEDGYTF.

J is TRBJ1-3 and V is TRBV30; D might be TRBD1 (6 bases). The CDR3 loop spans 13 amino acids. Looked up from germline, CDR1 is GTSNPN and CDR2 is SVGIG (reference sequence). V was trimmed by 4 bases and J by 4 bases, leaving 11 bases between them. Here the CDR3 reads CAWTPTGGNTIYF. The CDR3 DNA reads as TGTGCCTGGACGCCTACAGGGGGAAACACCATATATTTT. Using reference TRBV30 and TRBJ1-3 for the parts outside the CDR3, the full variable domain is SQTIHQWPATLVQPVGSPLSLECTVEGTSNPNLYWYRQAAGRGLQLLFYSVGIGQISSEVPQNLSASRPQDRQFILSSKKLLLSDSGFYLCAWTPTGGNTIYFGEGSWLTVV.

This clone was observed a few times. The genes are TRBV5-4 and TRBJ1-2, with D uncertain. V was pared by 3 bases and J by 3 bases, with 12 bases between. The CDR3 spans 14 residues. The V gene's germline CDR1 is SGHNT and CDR2 YYREEE (reference sequence). CDR3 in amino acids: CASSSYPGDYGYTF. CDR3 bases: TGTGCCAGCAGCTCCTACCCCGGGGACTATGGCTACACCTTC. Drawing the rest from reference TRBV5-4 and TRBJ1-2, the complete variable domain is ETGVTQSPTHLIKTRGQQVTLRCSSQSGHNTVSWYQQALGQGPQFIFQYYREEENGRGNFPPRFSGLQFPNYSSELNVNALELDDSALYLCASSSYPGDYGYTFGSGTRLTVV.

The chain joins TRBV6-6 to TRBJ1-4; maybe TRBD1 (5 bases). Trimming took off 0 bases at V and 10 bases at J, with 18 bases between the two ends. Germline V gene lookup returns CDR1 MNHNY and CDR2 SVGAGI (reference sequence). This CDR3 is built from 16 residues. CDR3 DNA: TGTGCCAGCAGTTACTCGATAGGGGAGAGTTTTGGAAAACTGTTTTTT. Translating gives CASSYSIGESFGKLFF.

The J gene is TRBJ2-7, the V gene TRBV13; D not resolved. This CDR3 has 13 amino acids. Between the trimmed V and J ends, which lost 3 bases and 9 bases, there was a span of 15 bases. From germline, CDR1 is PRHDT and CDR2 FYEKMQ (reference sequence). The CDR3 protein is CASSFGSGPRQYF. CDR3 coding DNA: TGTGCCAGCAGCTTTGGAAGTGGGCCAAGGCAGTACTTC.

CDR3 sequence: CASSRDAGWSPLHF. In DNA form, the CDR3 reads TGTGCCAGCAGCCGGGACGCCGGGTGGTCACCCCTCCACTTT. The chain recombines TRBV7-9 with TRBJ1-6; D is perhaps TRBD1 (5 bases). Looked up from germline, CDR1 is SEHNR and CDR2 is FQNEAQ (reference sequence). Trimming stripped 5 bases from V and 10 bases from J, with 15 bases between. This CDR3 is 14 amino acids long.

This chain connects TRBV6-1 to TRBJ2-1; a weak D match, TRBD1 (5 bases). CDR1 and CDR2 (germline): MNHNS, SASEGT. V lost 0 bases and J 15 bases, leaving 15 bases between the germline ends. The CDR3 runs 13 residues. CDR3 region: CASSEAGNRWGFF. DNA for the CDR3: TGTGCCAGCAGTGAAGCGGGAAACAGGTGGGGGTTCTTC.

Only one count was recorded for this clone. The genes are TRBV4-3 and TRBJ1-2, with D perhaps TRBD1 (5 bases). Germline V gene sequence: CDR1 LGHNA, CDR2 YSLEER. The V end was cut by 0 bases, the J end by 4 bases, with 18 bases between. This CDR3 region has 17 residues. CDR3 loop: CASSQDLSQWDVYGYTF. The CDR3 DNA sequence: TGCGCCAGCAGCCAAGATCTCTCACAGTGGGACGTCTATGGCTACACCTTC.

This clone was detected once. The chain joins TRBV5-4 to TRBJ2-1; TRBD1 matches at 11 bases. Germline CDR1 and CDR2: SGHNT and YYREEE (reference sequence). V dropped 2 bases and J dropped 5; count of bases not matched to a gene: 3. This CDR3 is 15 amino acids long. CDR3 bases: TGTGCCAGCAGCTTCTGGACAGGGGGCAACAATGAGCAGTTCTTC. It encodes CASSFWTGGNNEQFF.

The chain has TRBV6-6 and TRBJ2-1; no clear D gene. V was trimmed by 5 bases and J by 5 bases, leaving 7 bases between them. Germline lookup yields CDR1 MNHNY and CDR2 SVGAGI (reference sequence). This CDR3 is 12 amino acids long. The CDR3 sequence: CASSQLDNEQFF. CDR3 coding DNA: TGTGCCAGCAGTCAATTAGACAATGAGCAGTTCTTC.

The V call is TRBV7-2, the J call TRBJ1-1; TRBD1 is a possible D gene (6 bases). CDR3 size: 14 residues. The germline CDR1 and CDR2 sequences are SGHTA and FQGNSA. V was trimmed by 3 bases and J by 1 base, leaving 9 bases between them. CDR3 amino acids: CASSFFRGNTEAFF. The CDR3 bases are TGTGCCAGCAGCTTCTTCAGGGGGAACACTGAAGCTTTCTTT. The entire variable domain, with the rest obtained from reference TRBV7-2 and TRBJ1-1, is as follows: GAGVSQSPSNKVTEKGKDVELRCDPISGHTALYWYRQSLGQGLEFLIYFQGNSAPDKSGLPSDRFSAERTGGSVSTLTIQRTQQEDSAVYLCASSFFRGNTEAFFGQGTRLTVV.

The chain is built from TRBV14 and TRBJ1-1, with D hard to call. V gave up 0 bases and J gave up 4 bases, with 9 bases separating them. CDR3 size: 14 residues. Germline V gene lookup returns CDR1 SGHDN and CDR2 FVKESK. CDR3 DNA: TGTGCCAGCAGCCAAGACCCGGGATCCACTGAAGCTTTCTTT. Translation: CASSQDPGSTEAFF.

The chain combines TRBV5-6 with TRBJ2-7; the match to TRBD2 covers 8 bases. J gave up 2 bases and V 0 bases, and 10 bases lay outside the gene matches. Germline lookup yields CDR1 SGHDT and CDR2 YYEEEE. This CDR3 is built from 17 residues. CDR3 sequence reads: CASSLGTRLAPTYEQYF. As DNA, the CDR3 is TGTGCCAGCAGCTTGGGGACCCGACTAGCGCCGACCTACGAGCAGTACTTC.

This clone was detected once. Written as DNA, the CDR3 is TGTGCCAGCAGTCGGGGACAGGGCGTGACCAAAAACATTCAGTACTTC. Translation: CASSRGQGVTKNIQYF. The rearrangement joins TRBV6-6 to TRBJ2-4, with 9 bases fitting TRBD1. The CDR3 runs 16 residues. Germline CDR1 and CDR2: MNHNY and SVGAGI (reference sequence). V lost 5 bases and J lost 2; bases outside the gene matches: 7.

The chain uses TRBV5-4 and TRBJ1-1; 10 bases align to TRBD1. CDR1 SGHNT and CDR2 YYREEE come from the germline V gene (reference sequence). The trim removed 3 bases at V and 4 bases at J, leaving 9 bases unmatched. This CDR3 region has 16 residues. CDR3 sequence (DNA): TGTGCCAGCAGCTCGGACAGGGGGAGGGTTACCACTGAAGCTTTCTTT. Translated: CASSSDRGRVTTEAFF.

The chain employs TRBV6-1 and TRBJ1-3; TRBD1 is a possible D gene (5 bases). Trimming pared 4 bases from V and 0 bases from J, leaving 10 bases between. The CDR3 totals 15 residues. CDR1 and CDR2 (germline): MNHNS, SASEGT. This CDR3 is CASSADTSSGNTIYF. DNA of the CDR3: TGTGCCAGCAGTGCGGACACCAGCTCTGGAAACACCATATATTTT.

This sequence joins TRBV9 and TRBJ1-1; D unresolved. The length of the CDR3 is 11 residues. With 8 bases removed from V and 0 bases from J, the gap between germline ends came to 5 bases. CDR1 and CDR2 (germline): SGDLS, YYNGEE. The CDR3, as DNA: TGTGCCAGTGGGGTGAACACTGAAGCTTTCTTT. This gives the protein CASGVNTEAFF.